These 15 T cell receptor beta chains came from one sample sequenced in a study of blood T cell repertoires in COVID-19. Measured with immunoSEQ multiplex PCR; TCRdb has only the in-frame clones, and not every one. The repertoire includes approximately 76,000 clones, about 83% of them detected once, and approximately 8.3% sits in the top ten. Sequencing was performed on peripheral blood. These receptors were taken from a man younger than 40 with acute or convalescent COVID-19.

The chain has TRBV30 and TRBJ1-2; D is unclear. Trimming shortened V by 3 bases and J by 4 bases, and 12 bases separated the two germline ends. The length of the CDR3 is 13 residues. Per germline, CDR1 GTSNPN and CDR2 SVGIG (reference sequence). The CDR3 reads CAWRASAGYGYTF. The DNA for the CDR3 is TGTGCCTGGAGGGCTAGCGCCGGCTATGGCTACACCTTC.

The table lists this clone with a count of one. This chain connects TRBV3-1 (or the pseudogene TRBV3-2) to TRBJ2-2; 7 nucleotides align to TRBD1. The V gene's germline CDR1 is LGHDT and CDR2 YNNKEL (reference sequence). The V segment lost 6 bases and the J segment 6 bases; nucleotides outside the gene matches: 7. This CDR3 is 14 amino acids long. CDR3 DNA: TGTGCCAGCAGACCTAGACAGGGACCCGGGGAGCTGTTTTTT. Translated: CASRPRQGPGELFF.

V gene TRBV9 combines with J gene TRBJ2-1, with a possible D match to TRBD2 (5 bases). CDR1 is SGDLS and CDR2 is YYNGEE in the germline V gene. V was clipped by 1 base and J by 7 bases, with 9 bases between them. The CDR3 spans 13 residues. CDR3 coding DNA: TGTGCCAGCAGCGTAAGTGGGGAGAATGAGCAGTTCTTC. Amino acids: CASSVSGENEQFF.

This chain links TRBV4-1 with TRBJ2-7; 7 bases line up with TRBD1. Per germline, CDR1 MGHRA and CDR2 YSYEKL. This CDR3 is 16 amino acids long. Trimming cost V 5 bases and J 4 bases; bases outside gene matches: 14. CDR3 region: CASSNQPGQPSYEQYF. The CDR3 DNA sequence: TGCGCCAGCAGCAATCAACCGGGACAGCCGAGTTACGAGCAGTACTTC.

The chain uses TRBV7-9 and TRBJ2-7; 7 positions agree with TRBD1. V lost 5 bases to trimming and J lost 3 bases; unmatched junction nucleotides: 4. Germline-derived CDR1 and CDR2 are SEHNR and FQNEAQ (reference sequence). The CDR3 has 13 residues. The CDR3 nucleotides read TGTGCCAGCAGCCCGGGACAGATCTACGAGCAGTACTTC. Translation gives CASSPGQIYEQYF. The variable domain in full, with the rest retrieved from reference TRBV7-9 and TRBJ2-7, is DTGVSQNPRHKITKRGQNVTFRCDPISEHNRLYWYRQTLGQGPEFLTYFQNEAQLEKSRLLSDRFSAERPKGSFSTLEIQRTEQGDSAMYLCASSPGQIYEQYFGPGTRLTVT.

This sequence joins TRBV6-1 and TRBJ1-4; 7 bases are shared with TRBD1. V lost 2 bases and J lost 10; bases outside the gene matches: 4. Germline CDR1 reads MNHNS; CDR2 reads SASEGT. This CDR3 is 13 amino acids long. The DNA for the CDR3 is TGTGCCAGCAGTGAATGGTCAGGGGGAAAACTGTTTTTT. This sequence encodes CASSEWSGGKLFF.

This clone was recorded once. The V and J genes are TRBV6-5 and TRBJ1-2; TRBD1 might be the D (6 bases). V lost 5 bases and J 8 bases, leaving 12 bases between the germline ends. There are 12 residues in the CDR3. Germline loops: CDR1 MNHEY, CDR2 SVGAGI. CDR3 residues: CASSPGVGGYTF. The CDR3 DNA sequence: TGTGCCAGCAGTCCAGGGGTTGGCGGCTACACCTTC.

The chain couples TRBV5-1 to TRBJ1-3; 9 nucleotides agree with TRBD1. The CDR3 totals 18 residues. Per the germline V gene, CDR1 is SGHRS and CDR2 is YFSETQ. Germline trimming cut 3 bases from V and 0 bases from J; bases unmatched to any gene: 10. CDR3 coding DNA: TGCGCCAGCAGCTATTACCCGGGACAGGGAGCCTCTGGAAACACCATATATTTT. Protein: CASSYYPGQGASGNTIYF.

This chain joins TRBV14 and TRBJ2-3; weak D call: TRBD1 (6 bases). V lost 2 bases and J lost 3, with 15 bases in between. The CDR3 covers 16 residues. Germline V lookup: CDR1 SGHDN, CDR2 FVKESK. The CDR3 here is CASSQRGQRWTDTQYF. The CDR3 bases are TGTGCCAGCAGCCAAAGGGGACAAAGGTGGACAGATACGCAGTATTTT.

The V call is TRBV7-3, the J call TRBJ2-1; perhaps TRBD2 as D (6 bases). V shed 3 bases and J shed 8 bases, with 14 bases lying between them. The CDR3 extends over 14 amino acids. Germline values: CDR1 SGHTA, CDR2 FQGTGA. CDR3 protein: CASSLTSPGYEQFF. The CDR3 DNA follows: TGTGCCAGCAGCTTGACTAGTCCCGGCTATGAGCAGTTCTTC.

The chain uses TRBV20-1 and TRBJ2-1; weak D call: TRBD2 (7 bases). There are 14 residues in the CDR3. The V gene lost 3 bases and the J gene lost 8 bases, with 17 bases spanning the gap. Germline assignment: CDR1 DFQATT and CDR2 SNEGSKA (reference sequence). CDR3 loop: CSASGGGGTYEQFF. CDR3 bases: TGCAGTGCTAGTGGGGGAGGGGGTACCTATGAGCAGTTCTTC.

The chain links TRBV2 to TRBJ2-7, with D perhaps matching TRBD2 (5 bases). Trimming left V 4 bases short and J 0 bases short, with 10 bases between. This CDR3 region has 14 residues. CDR1 is SNHLY, CDR2 FYNNEI, per germline. The CDR3 bases are TGTGCCAGCAGTGTCGTGGGGAGCTCCTACGAGCAGTACTTC. Its translation: CASSVVGSSYEQYF.

The chain couples TRBV9 to TRBJ2-4; 15 nucleotides align to TRBD2. J gave up 6 bases and V 3 bases, and 4 bases lay outside the gene matches. The CDR3 is made up of 16 amino acids. Per germline, CDR1 SGDLS and CDR2 YYNGEE. CDR3 residues: CASSAGLAGGLNIQYF. CDR3 nucleotide sequence: TGTGCCAGCAGCGCGGGACTAGCGGGAGGTTTAAACATTCAGTACTTC.

The chain recombines TRBV28 with TRBJ1-5; TRBD1 agrees at 8 bases. In germline, CDR1 is MDHEN, CDR2 SYDVKM. J was trimmed by 4 bases and V by 8 bases; bases with no gene match: 7. This CDR3 is built from 14 residues. The CDR3 is CASRLRDRNQPQHF. CDR3 nucleotide sequence: TGTGCCAGCCGGCTCCGGGACAGGAATCAGCCCCAGCATTTT.

V gene TRBV7-9 combines with J gene TRBJ2-7; possibly TRBD2 for D (6 bases). V lost 2 bases, J lost 5 bases, and 16 bases lay in between. This CDR3 has 15 residues. Germline V gene lookup returns CDR1 SEHNR and CDR2 FQNEAQ (reference sequence). The CDR3 reads CASSLNGGLRDEQYF. DNA of the CDR3: TGTGCCAGCAGCTTAAACGGAGGGCTCCGGGACGAGCAGTACTTC.